This T cell receptor (beta chain) was identified during a study of shared clonotypes between healthy human individuals. Findings and limits, study-wide: The study's rarefaction showed incomplete sorted-subset sequencing despite large depth. It was the few donors that limited the genetic and exposure-history diversity represented.

Germline CDR1 is SNHLY and CDR2 is FYNNEI. V lost 9 bases to trimming and J lost 7 bases; unmatched junction nucleotides: 11. The CDR3 is made up of 13 amino acids. This table comes from immunoSEQ multiplex PCR, and its TCRdb copy is limited to in-frame clones, with some not included. The sample yields some 980,000 clones, over 75% seen once. This clone was found a few times. The antigen remains undetermined. Both subsets, CD45RA+ naive and CD45RA-negative memory, were split from the CD4+ cells. The source of this sequence is a man younger than 30 in good health. The sequenced sample was memory CD4+ T cells sorted from blood. The subset here: CD45RA-negative fraction. The rearrangement joins TRBV2 to TRBJ2-7; 8 nucleotides agree with TRBD1. The DNA for the CDR3 is TGTGCCAGTAACGGACAGGGCCGGGGAGAGCAGTACTTC. As protein: CASNGQGRGEQYF.